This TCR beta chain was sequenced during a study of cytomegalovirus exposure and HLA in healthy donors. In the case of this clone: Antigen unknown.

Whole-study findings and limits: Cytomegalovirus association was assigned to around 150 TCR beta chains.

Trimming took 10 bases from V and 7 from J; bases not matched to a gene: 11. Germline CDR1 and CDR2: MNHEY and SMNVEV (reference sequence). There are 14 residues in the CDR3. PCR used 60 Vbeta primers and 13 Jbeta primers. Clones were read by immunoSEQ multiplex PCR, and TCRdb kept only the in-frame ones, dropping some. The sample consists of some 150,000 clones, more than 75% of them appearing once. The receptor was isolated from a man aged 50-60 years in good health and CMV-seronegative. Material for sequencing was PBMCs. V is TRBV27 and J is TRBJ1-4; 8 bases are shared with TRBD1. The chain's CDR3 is CATRKTGVGEKLFF. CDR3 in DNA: TGTGCCACCAGAAAGACAGGGGTTGGTGAAAAACTGTTTTTT.